One sample yielded the 27 T cell receptor beta chains listed below, sequenced in a study of shared clonotypes between healthy human individuals (dated by TCRdb to about 2020). Receptors were amplified or captured by the immunoSEQ multiplex PCR assay. Here the immuneACCESS table is served through TCRdb, limited to in-frame sequences with V and J called. Missing clones are a known gap in these copies; in checked studies unresolved V genes cover under half, and the rest lacks a known reason. Within this sample are about 500,000 clones, with approximately 77% of them counted one time only. Of the sample, about 11% falls within the top ten clones. Sample: PBMCs. These receptors all come from a woman aged 35 to 49 in good health. Some clones in this sample may be carry-over from other donors' samples.

In this sample, this clone turned up a few times. Other DNA sequences in the sample encode the same CDR3. The gene calls are TRBV7-9 and TRBJ2-1; 7 bases are shared with TRBD2. The CDR3 totals 16 residues. J was trimmed by 2 bases and V by 5 bases; bases with no gene match: 9. Looked up from germline, CDR1 is SEHNR and CDR2 is FQNEAQ (reference sequence). The CDR3 here is CASSPRGGSAYNEQFF. The CDR3 bases are TGTGCCAGCAGCCCGAGGGGCGGGAGTGCCTACAATGAGCAGTTCTTC. Supplemented by reference TRBV7-9 and TRBJ2-1, the full variable domain reads DTGVSQNPRHKITKRGQNVTFRCDPISEHNRLYWYRQTLGQGPEFLTYFQNEAQLEKSRLLSDRFSAERPKGSFSTLEIQRTEQGDSAMYLCASSPRGGSAYNEQFFGPGTRLTVL.

The chain uses TRBV25-1 and TRBJ1-1, with 11 bases aligning to TRBD1. The length of the CDR3 is 16 residues. Trimming at V came to 4 bases and at J to 1 base, leaving 5 bases not matched to a gene. Looked up from germline, CDR1 is MGHDK and CDR2 is SYGVNS. CDR3 region: CASSGTGGRGNTEAFF. The CDR3 region has the DNA TGTGCCAGCAGTGGGACAGGGGGCCGGGGGAACACTGAAGCTTTCTTT.

Only one count was recorded for this clone. This chain uses TRBV28 with TRBJ2-7; TRBD2 matches at 8 bases. J gave up 0 bases and V 6 bases, and 7 bases lay outside the gene matches. The CDR3 spans 15 residues. The germline gives CDR1 MDHEN, CDR2 SYDVKM. CDR3 coding DNA: TGTGCCAGCAGCCTTGCTAGCGGGTTCTCCTACGAGCAGTACTTC. Its translation is CASSLASGFSYEQYF.

In its sample, this clone was seen a few times. This rearrangement joins TRBV7-2 to TRBJ2-3; tentatively, D is TRBD1 (6 bases). Trimming left V 2 bases short and J 3 bases short, with 15 bases between. This CDR3 is built from 16 residues. Germline V CDR1 and CDR2: SGHTA, FQGNSA. The DNA of the CDR3 is TGTGCCAGCAGCTTAAGAGGGGGAGATGGAACAGATACGCAGTATTTT. Protein product: CASSLRGGDGTDTQYF.

The rearrangement links TRBV5-8 to TRBJ2-7, with D possibly matching TRBD2 (6 bases). Looked up from germline, CDR1 is SGHTS and CDR2 is YDEGEE. The germline V and J ends were trimmed by 0 bases and 2 bases, with 12 bases remaining between them. The CDR3 has 15 amino acids. The CDR3: CASSLGAGTPYEQYF. The CDR3 DNA is TGTGCCAGCAGCTTGGGGGCGGGAACCCCCTACGAGCAGTACTTC.

In this sample, this clone turned up many times. The chain couples TRBV15 to TRBJ1-2, with no clear D. Germline loops: CDR1 LNHNV, CDR2 YYDKDF (reference sequence). Deletions cut 0 bases from V and 7 bases from J, with 15 bases between. The CDR3 extends over 15 amino acids. In nucleotides, the CDR3 is TGTGCCACCAGCAGAGATCGTGCGTCTGTTGTTGGCTACACCTTC. Encoded protein: CATSRDRASVVGYTF.

The V gene is TRBV13, the J gene TRBJ2-7, with 7 nucleotides matching TRBD1. Losses at the gene ends were 3 bases for V and 3 bases for J; bases not matched to a gene: 8. CDR1 is PRHDT and CDR2 is FYEKMQ in the germline V gene (reference sequence). The CDR3 spans 15 residues. As DNA, the CDR3 is TGTGCCAGCAGCTTGTACAGGGGAGAAGGCTACGAGCAGTACTTC. It is translated as CASSLYRGEGYEQYF.

With regard to this clone: This CDR3 is also generated by other DNA sequences in the sample. The gene calls are TRBV5-4 and TRBJ2-1, with D unclear. Trimming removed 0 bases at V and 9 bases at J, with 4 bases between. This CDR3 has 11 residues. Germline V gene sequence: CDR1 SGHNT, CDR2 YYREEE (reference sequence). The CDR3 region has the DNA TGTGCCAGCAGCTTGGGAGGTGAGCAGTTCTTC. This sequence encodes CASSLGGEQFF.

This sequence joins TRBV7-6 and TRBJ2-3; tentatively, D is TRBD1 (5 bases). Trimming removed 2 bases at V and 0 bases at J, with 9 bases between. Germline V gives CDR1 SGHVS, CDR2 FNYEAQ. This CDR3 contains 15 residues. CDR3 bases: TGTGCCAGCAGCTTACGACAGCCTAGCACAGATACGCAGTATTTT. This translates into CASSLRQPSTDTQYF.

This clone was found once. The chain couples TRBV29-1 to TRBJ2-5; D gene uncertain. This CDR3 contains 11 residues. Per germline, CDR1 SQVTM and CDR2 ANQGSEA. V lost 5 bases and J lost 5, with 9 bases in between. The CDR3 loop is CSVKVYETQYF. The CDR3 DNA reads TGCAGCGTTAAAGTCTACGAGACCCAGTACTTC. Using reference TRBV29-1 and TRBJ2-5 for the parts outside the CDR3, the full variable domain is SAVISQKPSRDICQRGTSLTIQCQVDSQVTMMFWYRQQPGQSLTLIATANQGSEATYESGFVIDKFPISRPNLTFSTLTVSNMSPEDSSIYLCSVKVYETQYFGPGTRLLVL.

The table lists this clone with a few counts. A read error may explain this, as a much larger clone is one base away. The final CDR3 position lacks the conserved phenylalanine or tryptophan, pointing to a likely read error. The chain is built from TRBV28 and TRBJ2-7; D is ambiguous. Germline V gene lookup returns CDR1 MDHEN and CDR2 SYDVKM. Trimming took 7 bases from V and 0 from J, leaving 13 bases between them. The CDR3 extends over 14 amino acids. DNA of the CDR3: TGTGCCAGCAATTCTGGAGTTCTCTCCTACGAGCAGTACCTC. The encoded protein is CASNSGVLSYEQYL.

Only one count was recorded for this clone. This chain uses TRBV25-1 with TRBJ1-5; no reliable D call. V was shortened by 1 base and J by 5 bases, with 9 bases between the two germline ends. The CDR3 runs 14 residues. Per germline, CDR1 MGHDK and CDR2 SYGVNS. CDR3 nucleotides: TGTGCCAGCAGTGAATTTGGAGGAGATCAGCCCCAGCATTTT. It translates to CASSEFGGDQPQHF. The full variable domain, rest sourced from reference TRBV25-1 and TRBJ1-5, is EADIYQTPRYLVIGTGKKITLECSQTMGHDKMYWYQQDPGMELHLIHYSYGVNSTEKGDLSSESTVSRIRTEHFPLTLESARPSHTSQYLCASSEFGGDQPQHFGDGTRLSIL.

This sequence joins TRBV28 and TRBJ2-4; the D is unclear. The CDR3 loop spans 13 amino acids. Per germline, CDR1 MDHEN and CDR2 SYDVKM. The germline V and J ends were trimmed by 4 bases and 12 bases, with 16 bases remaining between them. The CDR3 sequence is CASSYIDETDQYF. In nucleotides, the CDR3 is TGTGCCAGCAGTTACATTGACGAAACAGATCAGTACTTC.

The gene calls are TRBV7-9 and TRBJ1-2, with 8 bases matching TRBD1. Germline V gene lookup returns CDR1 SEHNR and CDR2 FQNEAQ (reference sequence). The CDR3 has 16 amino acids. Trimming removed 0 bases from V and 7 bases from J; junction bases left unmatched: 10. The CDR3: CASSLAGQGFGPGYTF. In DNA, the CDR3 is TGTGCCAGCAGCTTAGCCGGACAGGGCTTTGGGCCTGGCTACACCTTC.

This clone occurred many times. The V and J genes are TRBV4-2 and TRBJ2-7; 7 bases are a match to TRBD2. This CDR3 contains 16 residues. V lost 1 base to trimming and J lost 0 bases; unmatched junction nucleotides: 6. Germline V CDR1 and CDR2: LGHNA, YNFKEQ. CDR3 DNA: TGTGCCAGCAGCCAAGCCTGGCGGGGGAGCTCCTACGAGCAGTACTTC. This encodes CASSQAWRGSSYEQYF.

The gene calls are TRBV7-9 and TRBJ1-4; D might be TRBD1 (5 bases). Per germline, CDR1 SEHNR and CDR2 FQNEAQ (reference sequence). V was pared by 4 bases and J by 8 bases, with 14 bases between. The CDR3 has 14 amino acids. CDR3 coding DNA: TGTGCCAGCAGCTGGACAATGGCTGGGGAAAAACTGTTTTTT. Its protein is CASSWTMAGEKLFF.

As concerns this clone: A far bigger clonotype differs at one base, so this is likely a read error. The sample holds other DNA sequences that translate to the same CDR3. V is TRBV30 and J is TRBJ2-3; D is ambiguous. CDR1 GTSNPN and CDR2 SVGIG come from the germline V gene (reference sequence). The CDR3 contains 12 residues. The CDR3 DNA reads TGTGCCTGGACTGGCAGCACAGATACGCAGTATTTC. Translation gives CAWTGSTDTQYF.

V and J are TRBV28 and TRBJ1-5, with a tentative D call TRBD1 (5 bases). Germline values: CDR1 MDHEN, CDR2 SYDVKM. The CDR3 length is 16 residues. Trimming removed 7 bases from V and 2 bases from J, with 18 bases in between. CDR3 coding DNA: TGTGCCAGCACCTTCTTAGGGGCGCTGGGCAATCAGCCCCAGCATTTT. Protein product: CASTFLGALGNQPQHF.

The rearrangement uses TRBV5-1 and TRBJ2-2, with D possibly matching TRBD1 (5 bases). Germline-derived CDR1 and CDR2 are SGHRS and YFSETQ. The CDR3 is 16 residues long. Trimming removed 3 bases from V and 0 bases from J, with 12 bases in between. The CDR3 region is CASSSDILSNTGELFF. The CDR3 coding sequence is TGCGCCAGCAGCTCGGACATCCTATCGAACACCGGGGAGCTGTTTTTT. Combining the CDR3 with reference TRBV5-1 and TRBJ2-2 gives the whole variable domain KAGVTQTPRYLIKTRGQQVTLSCSPISGHRSVSWYQQTPGQGLQFLFEYFSETQRNKGNFPGRFSGRQFSNSRSEMNVSTLELGDSALYLCASSSDILSNTGELFFGEGSRLTVL.

Remarks on this clone: This likely traces to a read error, being one base from a far larger clone. The chain couples TRBV30 to TRBJ2-5; tentatively, D is TRBD1 or TRBD2 (5 bases each). Trimming took off 5 bases at V and 2 bases at J, with 12 bases between the two ends. Germline CDR1 GTSNPN, CDR2 SVGIG (reference sequence). This CDR3 has 13 amino acids. CDR3: CAWGRGAQETQYF. The CDR3 nucleotides read TGTGCCTGGGGGAGAGGGGCTCAAGAGACCCAGTACTTC.

The chain has TRBV6-5 and TRBJ2-7; possibly TRBD1 or TRBD2 for D (6 bases each). Looked up from germline, CDR1 is MNHEY and CDR2 is SVGAGI. The V and J ends lost 5 bases and 2 bases respectively, with 16 bases between them. The CDR3 loop spans 15 amino acids. The CDR3 nucleotides are TGTGCCAGCAGTCCACAGGGACTTCTGACCTACGAGCAGTACTTC. Encoded protein: CASSPQGLLTYEQYF.

The chain combines TRBV27 with TRBJ2-7; D uncertain. CDR3 length: 14 amino acids. Germline CDR1 MNHEY, CDR2 SMNVEV (reference sequence). The V end lost 5 bases, the J end lost 0 bases, and 11 bases lay between the germline ends. Here the CDR3 DNA reads TGTGCCAGCAGTCCTATGATCGGCTCCTACGAGCAGTACTTC. Translation: CASSPMIGSYEQYF.

V gene TRBV10-3 combines with J gene TRBJ1-5; no clear D gene. This CDR3 contains 12 residues. The V end was cut by 10 bases, the J end by 0 bases, with 7 bases between. Germline-derived CDR1 and CDR2 are ENHRY and SYGVKD. The CDR3 sequence: CATSYSNQPQHF. The CDR3 DNA sequence: TGTGCCACCTCCTATAGCAATCAGCCCCAGCATTTT.

This rearrangement joins TRBV27 to TRBJ2-7; 10 positions agree with TRBD1. CDR1 MNHEY and CDR2 SMNVEV come from the germline V gene (reference sequence). The CDR3 runs to 14 residues. V lost 5 bases and J lost 4; bases outside the gene matches: 5. As DNA, the CDR3 is TGTGCCAGCAGTCGGGTGGGACAGGGGTACGAGCAGTACTTC. Translated: CASSRVGQGYEQYF.

This chain joins TRBV4-2 and TRBJ2-5; D perhaps matches TRBD1 (6 bases). Germline-derived CDR1 and CDR2 are LGHNA and YNFKEQ. The V end was cut by 3 bases, the J end by 5 bases, with 19 bases between. CDR3 length: 16 residues. The DNA of the CDR3 is TGTGCCAGCAGCCAGTCCTACAGGGCGGGTAGGGAGACCCAGTACTTC. As protein: CASSQSYRAGRETQYF.

The chain links TRBV7-7 to TRBJ2-5, with TRBD1 matching over 7 bases. The CDR3 consists of 15 residues. V was clipped by 5 bases and J by 1 base; unmatched bases: 7. Germline CDR1 reads SSHAT; CDR2 reads FNYEAQ (reference sequence). CDR3 region: CASSRTGVRQETQYF. CDR3 nucleotide sequence: TGTGCCAGCAGCCGGACAGGAGTCCGCCAAGAGACCCAGTACTTC. The complete variable domain, with remaining parts taken from reference TRBV7-7 and TRBJ2-5, reads GAGVSQSPRYKVTKRGQDVTLRCDPISSHATLYWYQQALGQGPEFLTYFNYEAQPDKSGLPSDRFSAERPEGSISTLTIQRTEQRDSAMYRCASSRTGVRQETQYFGPGTRLLVL.

The V and J genes are TRBV10-3 and TRBJ2-2, with D uncertain. The germline V and J ends were trimmed by 1 base and 4 bases, with 1 base remaining between them. The CDR3 contains 12 residues. The germline CDR1 and CDR2 sequences are ENHRY and SYGVKD. The CDR3 DNA follows: TGTGCCATCAGTGAGTTCACCGGGGAGCTGTTTTTT. Its translation: CAISEFTGELFF.